This entry describes one T cell receptor (beta chain). This specimen comes from a study of Graves' ophthalmopathy and Graves' hyperthyroidism. CDR3 length equals 19 residues. The germline CDR1 and CDR2 sequences are SGHRS and YFSETQ. The trim removed 0 bases at V and 0 bases at J, leaving 6 bases unmatched. Amplification from RNA transcripts yielded the TCR beta CDR3 regions. First-round RT-PCR employed HTBI primers, with a second-round multiplex PCR after it. Via MiXCR, TCRdb re-called the multiplex PCR reads, giving one row per CDR3 protein. Of 560,000 or so distinct CDR3 sequences in the sample, just under 40% were seen once.

The chain employs TRBV5-1 and TRBJ2-3; TRBD2 aligns across 14 bases. The receptor was isolated from an adult man with Graves' hyperthyroidism. The sequenced sample was peripheral blood or thyroid tissue (not recorded which). CDR3 in amino acids: CASSLVLGLAGDSTDTQYF. The CDR3 region has the DNA TGCGCCAGCAGCTTGGTTTTGGGACTAGCGGGAGATAGCACAGATACGCAGTATTTT.